This T cell receptor beta chain emerged from a study of shared clonotypes between healthy human individuals (dated by TCRdb to about 2020). At the level of the whole study: The cohort comprised a couple of women and a few men aged 18 to 49 years. Per donor, leukapheresis produced somewhere between about 0.9 and 9.5 billion PBMCs. To estimate repertoire size and how much clonotypes are shared between individuals, the study performed deep sequencing of blood TCR repertoires from roughly five healthy adults. Different laboratories and diverse techniques were used to prepare libraries and sequence TCR repertoires, to increase sequencing depth and limit assay-specific biases.

Using the deep immunoSEQ assay, TCR CDR3 regions were amplified from genomic DNA by multiplex PCR. Extracted genomic DNA from each cell subset was spread evenly across all wells of several immunoSEQ 96-well plates, with each plate serving as a replicate. For unsorted PBMC, each replicate PCR was loaded with roughly 330 ng genomic DNA, equivalent to 25,000 to 35,000 T cell genomes. Ten immunoSEQ deep assay plates were used to sequence the unsorted PBMC genomic DNA. Purified libraries were measured with a Qubit 3.0 fluorometer, size-checked on a Bioanalyzer 2100, and measured again with the KAPA Library Quantification kit. Every immunoSEQ 96-well plate was sequenced on a separate single-read 150-cycle Illumina NextSeq 550 flow cell. From the authors' description of their analysis: Because the immunoSEQ output included only junctional sequences and no quality scores, the filtering could not be the same as the filtering used for full-length reads. To assign V/J genes and CDR3, sequences were annotated using PyIR, a Python wrapper for IgBLAST v1.9, with IMGT germline references. Reads with weak V/J assignments (E-value above 1e-6), missing CDR3, stop codons, out-of-frame junctions, or ambiguous translated residues were removed. V3J clonotypes were defined by identical inferred V gene, J gene, and CDR3 amino acid sequence. Percentage overlap between repertoires was calculated by dividing the number of shared unique clonotypes by the size of the smaller repertoire. Three approaches were used to assess repertoire richness: RTK rarefaction, the Chao1 estimator, and Recon v2.1 estimates of unobserved clonotypes. The source is immuneACCESS, and TCRdb retained only in-frame sequences with V and J called. Part of the clones is not carried over; for the studies checked, unresolved V genes explain less than half of this, and the remainder is unexplained. That table gives V, J and clone size, and the DNA gave D and trimming. In this sample the table shows some 530,000 clones, around 85% of which occur a single time. The ten top clones hold 10% to 15% of the sample.

The paper as a whole reports these results and caveats: Based on pairwise subsampling, the degree of clonotype sharing among donors was expected to be affected by sequencing depth. Sampling was restricted to blood, and TCR repertoires in tissues likely differ from the TCR repertoires found in blood. Because the study included only a small number of donors, the genetic and exposure-history diversity represented was limited.

Donors were healthy HIV-negative adults with no recently reported acute infections or vaccinations. Every donor was a Caucasian adult living in Nashville, Tennessee, USA. In the unsorted samples, some 94 million PBMCs were counted, and genomic DNA was extracted using the QIAamp DNA Blood Mini kit. Blood was obtained by leukapheresis, after which PBMCs were separated by Ficoll-Histopaque density gradient centrifugation and cryopreserved in liquid nitrogen vapor phase. Only one count was recorded for this clone. The target of this receptor is not known. Per-nucleotide qualities are absent, and no much larger clonotype sits a single base away. The CDR3 spans 13 residues, from the cysteine through the phenylalanine. Only the CDR3 DNA is retained, 39 bases long and in frame from the first base. Trimmed from V: 3 bases; trimmed from J: 9 bases; junction bases lacking a gene match: 4. From the germline V gene, CDR1 is SGHTA and CDR2 is FQGNSA.

This chain is built from TRBV7-2 and TRBJ2-2; TRBD1 agrees with 7 junctional bases. What was sequenced was PBMCs. The TCR was taken from a woman in her thirties or forties in good health. Some clones in this sample may be carry-over from other donors' samples. The DNA is TGTGCCAGCAGCTTCTACAGGGGCAGGGAGCTGTTTTTT. Its protein product is CASSFYRGRELFF.